This T cell receptor beta chain was found in a study of T cells in tumors after PD-1 blockade. Study context: Some patients also took daily vismodegib 150 mg during anti-PD-1 treatment.

Template: tumor biopsy or peripheral blood genomic DNA, about 616-6,004 ng per sample. The sample holds one count of this clone. No antigen is known for it. The protocol was immunoSEQ multiplex PCR, while the TCRdb copy is restricted to in-frame clones and leaves out a portion. The sample has around 51,000 clones; 65% to 85% are singletons. Study findings and constraints: Some novel exhausted tumor clones appeared in pre-treatment blood, suggesting peripheral recruitment.

Per germline, CDR1 GTSNPN and CDR2 SVGIG (reference sequence). V lost 5 bases and J lost 6; bases outside the gene matches: 8. The CDR3 sequence is 14 residues long. The receptor comes from a human donor with basal cell carcinoma. The sequenced sample was PBMCs, obtained before anti-PD-1 treatment. The chain couples TRBV30 to TRBJ2-1; 9 positions match TRBD2. CDR3: CAWSRGGSPNEQFF. The DNA of the CDR3 is TGTGCCTGGTCGCGGGGGGGCTCTCCCAATGAGCAGTTCTTC.